This section outlines one TCR beta chain sequence together with its context. The data were produced by immunoSEQ multiplex PCR, yet TCRdb's version contains in-frame clones alone and is incomplete. The profile shows over a million clones, 70% to 80% of them singletons. The data derive from a study of shared clonotypes between healthy human individuals. The junction had 2 bases not matched to a gene; V was cut back by 5 bases and J by 3 bases. Germline values: CDR1 GTSNPN, CDR2 SVGIG (reference sequence). The CDR3 is 12 residues long. The origin of this receptor is a man aged 18-30 years in good health. The sample consisted of memory CD4+ T cells sorted from blood. Subset: CD45RA-negative fraction. The chain has TRBV30 and TRBJ2-7; TRBD1 aligns across 9 bases. CDR3 residues: CAWWTGDYEQYF. In DNA form, the CDR3 reads TGTGCCTGGTGGACAGGGGACTACGAGCAGTACTTC.